Listed below are T cell receptor beta chains from one sample, sequenced in a study of PD-L1 blockade in urothelial cancer. Produced via immunoSEQ multiplex PCR; TCRdb's table is partial and in-frame only. The sample includes 70,000 or so clones, around 90% seen only once; the top ten take under 6%. Sequencing was performed on PBMCs, taken around atezolizumab (anti-PD-L1) treatment. Receptors were obtained from a man between 65 and 85 years old with urothelial cancer. CDR3s include the opening cysteine and the closing phenylalanine or tryptophan. Fields, in order: clone size, D gene, J gene, V gene, CDR3 DNA, CDR3 protein. D genes are given only for firm matches. Clone size is not always given. Where it is, it says once, few, many or a class for expanded clones.

abundance: -
d_gene: TRBD2
j_gene: TRBJ2-3
v_gene: TRBV7-9
CDR3nt: TGTGCCAGCAGCTTAGAGGTCCCTCGGACTAGCGGGAGATCGAATACGCAGTATTTT
CDR3aa: CASSLEVPRTSGRSNTQYF

abundance: few
d_gene: -
j_gene: TRBJ2-2
v_gene: TRBV10-3
CDR3nt: TGTGCCACAAGAGGGGGGGCCGCGAACACCGGGGAGCTGTTTTTT
CDR3aa: CATRGGAANTGELFF

abundance: few
d_gene: -
j_gene: TRBJ2-1
v_gene: TRBV18
CDR3nt: TGTGCCAGCTCACCCTACCCGGTGGGGCGGGACCAGAACAATGAGCAGTTCTTC
CDR3aa: CASSPYPVGRDQNNEQFF

abundance: -
d_gene: -
j_gene: TRBJ2-1
v_gene: TRBV7-9
CDR3nt: TGTGCCAGCAGCTCAAAGCAGGGGGGGCAGTTCTTC
CDR3aa: CASSSKQGGQFF

abundance: -
d_gene: TRBD2
j_gene: TRBJ2-2
v_gene: TRBV4-2
CDR3nt: TGTGCCAGCAGCGATCCTCTAGCGGGAGCCACCGGGGAGCTGTTTTTT
CDR3aa: CASSDPLAGATGELFF

abundance: -
d_gene: -
j_gene: TRBJ2-3
v_gene: TRBV2
CDR3nt: TGTGCCAGCAGCCGGGCGGCGGGAAGAGATACGCAGTATTTT
CDR3aa: CASSRAAGRDTQYF

abundance: -
d_gene: -
j_gene: TRBJ1-1
v_gene: TRBV10-3
CDR3nt: TGTGCCATCAGTGGAAGCCAAGGGAGGGGCAACACTGAAGCTTTCTTT
CDR3aa: CAISGSQGRGNTEAFF

abundance: once
d_gene: TRBD2
j_gene: TRBJ2-3
v_gene: TRBV15
CDR3nt: TGTGCCACCAGCAGAGATGAGAGCGGGAGATGGATAGATACGCAGTATTTT
CDR3aa: CATSRDESGRWIDTQYF

abundance: -
d_gene: TRBD2
j_gene: TRBJ2-7
v_gene: TRBV6-1
CDR3nt: TGTGCCAGCAGTGGGCTAGCGGGCACGTCCTACGAGCAGTACTTC
CDR3aa: CASSGLAGTSYEQYF

abundance: -
d_gene: TRBD2
j_gene: TRBJ2-2
v_gene: TRBV11-1
CDR3nt: TGTGCCAGCTCTAGCGGTTACACCGGGGAGCTGTTTTTT
CDR3aa: CASSSGYTGELFF

abundance: -
d_gene: TRBD2
j_gene: TRBJ2-7
v_gene: TRBV9
CDR3nt: TGTGCCAGCAGCGTAGCCCCTAGCGGCTACGAGCAGTACTTC
CDR3aa: CASSVAPSGYEQYF

abundance: -
d_gene: -
j_gene: TRBJ1-4
v_gene: TRBV5-1
CDR3nt: TGCGCCAGCAGCTTGGTCGGCGGTAATGAAAAACTGTTTTTT
CDR3aa: CASSLVGGNEKLFF

abundance: -
d_gene: TRBD2
j_gene: TRBJ2-7
v_gene: TRBV7-2
CDR3nt: TGTGCCAGCAGCTTGGGGGGAGGGAGCTCCTACGAGCAGTACTTC
CDR3aa: CASSLGGGSSYEQYF

abundance: -
d_gene: -
j_gene: TRBJ2-1
v_gene: TRBV6-5
CDR3nt: TGTGCCAGCAGTTCGGGACGAGGGAGGGAGCAGTTCTTC
CDR3aa: CASSSGRGREQFF

abundance: -
d_gene: -
j_gene: TRBJ2-5
v_gene: TRBV9
CDR3nt: TGTGCCAGCAGCGTAGCAACAGGGCGTAACCAAGAGACCCAGTACTTC
CDR3aa: CASSVATGRNQETQYF

abundance: -
d_gene: TRBD2
j_gene: TRBJ2-1
v_gene: TRBV6-1
CDR3nt: TGTGCCAGCAGGACCATAGCGGGGGCCAATGAGCAGTTCTTC
CDR3aa: CASRTIAGANEQFF

abundance: -
d_gene: -
j_gene: TRBJ1-1
v_gene: TRBV2
CDR3nt: TGTGCCAGCAGTGCCCAGTGGAACACTGAAGCTTTCTTT
CDR3aa: CASSAQWNTEAFF

abundance: -
d_gene: -
j_gene: TRBJ1-2
v_gene: TRBV27
CDR3nt: TGTGCCAGCAGTTTATTGGGGAGATCTAACTATGGCTACACCTTC
CDR3aa: CASSLLGRSNYGYTF

abundance: -
d_gene: TRBD2
j_gene: TRBJ2-3
v_gene: TRBV7-3
CDR3nt: TGTGCCAGCAGCGCCGGGGGGAGGGCCGGAGATACGCAGTATTTT
CDR3aa: CASSAGGRAGDTQYF

abundance: -
d_gene: -
j_gene: TRBJ2-7
v_gene: TRBV27
CDR3nt: TGTGCCAGCAGTTTATCTTGGGAGCGGGCCTCCTACGAGCAGTACTTC
CDR3aa: CASSLSWERASYEQYF

abundance: few
d_gene: TRBD1
j_gene: TRBJ1-2
v_gene: TRBV15
CDR3nt: TGTGCCACCAGCAGGGGACAGCAGAACTATGGCTACACCTTC
CDR3aa: CATSRGQQNYGYTF

abundance: -
d_gene: -
j_gene: TRBJ2-3
v_gene: TRBV6-1
CDR3nt: TGTGCCAGCAGTGAAGGATCCGGGACAGATACGCAGTATTTT
CDR3aa: CASSEGSGTDTQYF

abundance: -
d_gene: -
j_gene: TRBJ2-1
v_gene: TRBV30
CDR3nt: TGTGCCTGGACCTGGGAGTCCAGCAGTGAGCAGTTCTTC
CDR3aa: CAWTWESSSEQFF

abundance: -
d_gene: TRBD2
j_gene: TRBJ2-1
v_gene: TRBV5-4
CDR3nt: TGTGCCAGCAGCTTGGGTCTAGGTGCGGGGAGGGCCTCTTCAGGAGAGCAGTTCTTC
CDR3aa: CASSLGLGAGRASSGEQFF

abundance: -
d_gene: -
j_gene: TRBJ2-5
v_gene: TRBV28
CDR3nt: TGTGCCAGCAGGGGGACAAACCAAGAGACCCAGTACTTC
CDR3aa: CASRGTNQETQYF

abundance: -
d_gene: TRBD2
j_gene: TRBJ2-7
v_gene: TRBV6-5
CDR3nt: TGTGCCAGCTCGGGGGGTTACGAGCAGTACTTC
CDR3aa: CASSGGYEQYF

abundance: -
d_gene: -
j_gene: TRBJ1-1
v_gene: TRBV7-6
CDR3nt: TGTGCCAGCAGCTCAGACAGTAATACTGAAGCTTTCTTT
CDR3aa: CASSSDSNTEAFF

abundance: once
d_gene: TRBD2
j_gene: TRBJ2-7
v_gene: TRBV19
CDR3nt: TGTGCCAGTAGTATACGGGGGGAGGGCCTCTACGAGCAGTACTTC
CDR3aa: CASSIRGEGLYEQYF

abundance: -
d_gene: -
j_gene: TRBJ2-3
v_gene: TRBV28
CDR3nt: TGTGCCAGCAGAACAGGGCCCCACACAGATACGCAGTATTTT
CDR3aa: CASRTGPHTDTQYF

abundance: -
d_gene: -
j_gene: TRBJ2-7
v_gene: TRBV28
CDR3nt: TGTGCCAGCAGTTTAACCGGCTACGAGCAGTACTTC
CDR3aa: CASSLTGYEQYF

abundance: -
d_gene: TRBD1
j_gene: TRBJ2-2
v_gene: TRBV9
CDR3nt: TGTGCCAGCAGCGCGACACAGGGGACCACCGGGGAGCTGTTTTTT
CDR3aa: CASSATQGTTGELFF

abundance: -
d_gene: -
j_gene: TRBJ2-6
v_gene: TRBV6-5
CDR3nt: TGTGCCAGCAGTACACCCTCTGGGGCCAACGTCCTGACTTTC
CDR3aa: CASSTPSGANVLTF

abundance: once
d_gene: TRBD2
j_gene: TRBJ2-1
v_gene: TRBV7-2
CDR3nt: TGTGCCAGCAGCTCAAGGACTAGCGGGAGGGCCGATGAGCAGTTCTTC
CDR3aa: CASSSRTSGRADEQFF

abundance: -
d_gene: TRBD2
j_gene: TRBJ2-5
v_gene: TRBV5-6
CDR3nt: TGTGCCAGCAGCTTGACTAGCGGGCTACGCCGGGGGGAGACCCAGTACTTC
CDR3aa: CASSLTSGLRRGETQYF

abundance: -
d_gene: -
j_gene: TRBJ1-3
v_gene: TRBV27
CDR3nt: TGTGCCAGCAGTGACAGGCTGATCTCTGGAAACACCATATATTTT
CDR3aa: CASSDRLISGNTIYF

abundance: -
d_gene: TRBD1
j_gene: TRBJ2-2
v_gene: TRBV7-6
CDR3nt: TGTGCCAGCAGCTTAGCAGCGGCAGGGGGCACCGGGGAGCTGTTTTTT
CDR3aa: CASSLAAAGGTGELFF

abundance: -
d_gene: -
j_gene: TRBJ2-3
v_gene: TRBV9
CDR3nt: TGTGCCAGCAGCGTAGCGGTGAACTCAGATACGCAGTATTTT
CDR3aa: CASSVAVNSDTQYF

abundance: -
d_gene: -
j_gene: TRBJ2-7
v_gene: TRBV11-2
CDR3nt: TGTGCCAGCAGCTTAGACCTCACAGGCTACGAGCAGTACTTC
CDR3aa: CASSLDLTGYEQYF

abundance: -
d_gene: TRBD1
j_gene: TRBJ1-2
v_gene: TRBV5-1
CDR3nt: TGCGCCAGCAGCTTGGCCCCAGGGGGCAGCTATGGCTACACCTTC
CDR3aa: CASSLAPGGSYGYTF

abundance: -
d_gene: -
j_gene: TRBJ2-7
v_gene: TRBV9
CDR3nt: TGTGCCAGCAGCCAACTAGATTCCCCCCTCTACGAGCAGTACTTC
CDR3aa: CASSQLDSPLYEQYF

abundance: -
d_gene: TRBD2
j_gene: TRBJ2-7
v_gene: TRBV7-2
CDR3nt: TGTGCCAGCAGCTATCTAGCGGGATACGAGCAGTACTTC
CDR3aa: CASSYLAGYEQYF